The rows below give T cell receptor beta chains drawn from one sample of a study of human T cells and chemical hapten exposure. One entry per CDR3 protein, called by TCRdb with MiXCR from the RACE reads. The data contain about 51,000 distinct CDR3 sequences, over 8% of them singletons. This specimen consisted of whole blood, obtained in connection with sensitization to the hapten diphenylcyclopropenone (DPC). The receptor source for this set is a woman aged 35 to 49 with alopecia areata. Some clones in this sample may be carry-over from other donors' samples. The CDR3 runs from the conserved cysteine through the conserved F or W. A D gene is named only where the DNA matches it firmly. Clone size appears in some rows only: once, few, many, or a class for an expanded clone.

CDR3aa: CASSQAPRQQYF
CDR3nt: TGCGCCAGCAGCCAAGCTCCCCGCCAGCAGTACTTC
j_gene: TRBJ2-7
v_gene: TRBV4-1
d_gene: .
len: 12
abundance: many

CDR3aa: CASSLGSYNEQFF
CDR3nt: TGCGCCAGCAGCTTGGGCAGTTACAATGAGCAGTTCTTC
j_gene: TRBJ2-1
v_gene: TRBV5-1
d_gene: .
len: 13
abundance: many

CDR3aa: CASSPSAGTSYEQYF
CDR3nt: TGTGCCAGCAGCCCTAGCGCGGGGACATCCTACGAGCAGTACTTC
j_gene: TRBJ2-7
v_gene: TRBV7-2
d_gene: .
len: 15
abundance: few

CDR3aa: CASSFSGLAGATSRNYNEQFF
CDR3nt: TGTGCCAGCAGCTTTTCGGGACTAGCGGGGGCCACCTCTCGTAATTACAATGAGCAGTTCTTC
j_gene: TRBJ2-1
v_gene: TRBV7-8
d_gene: TRBD2
len: 21
abundance: few

CDR3aa: CASSLELGTNYGYTF
CDR3nt: TGTGCCAGCTCACTTGAACTGGGGACTAACTATGGCTACACCTTC
j_gene: TRBJ1-2
v_gene: TRBV18
d_gene: .
len: 15
abundance: many

CDR3aa: CASSVLPTSGDNEQYF
CDR3nt: TGTGCCAGCAGCGTATTACCGACATCAGGGGATAACGAGCAGTACTTC
j_gene: TRBJ2-7
v_gene: TRBV9
d_gene: .
len: 16
abundance: few

CDR3aa: CASKRTGTGNYEQYF
CDR3nt: TGTGCCAGTAAAAGAACCGGGACAGGGAACTACGAGCAGTACTTC
j_gene: TRBJ2-7
v_gene: TRBV19
d_gene: TRBD1
len: 15
abundance: .

CDR3aa: CSAPRGVYEQYF
CDR3nt: TGCAGTGCCCCCCGAGGGGTTTACGAGCAGTACTTC
j_gene: TRBJ2-7
v_gene: TRBV20-1
d_gene: .
len: 12
abundance: few

CDR3aa: CASSPRTQTGRHLNTEAFF
CDR3nt: TGCGCCAGCAGCCCCCGGACCCAGACAGGCCGCCACTTGAACACTGAAGCTTTCTTT
j_gene: TRBJ1-1
v_gene: TRBV5-1
d_gene: .
len: 19
abundance: many

CDR3aa: CASSLGFRDHRNRTQYF
CDR3nt: TGTGCCAGCAGTTTAGGTTTCAGGGACCATCGAAATAGGACGCAGTATTTT
j_gene: TRBJ2-3
v_gene: TRBV27
d_gene: .
len: 17
abundance: few

CDR3aa: CASSGLDGNEQFF
CDR3nt: TGTGCCAGCAGCGGACTAGACGGGAATGAGCAGTTCTTC
j_gene: TRBJ2-1
v_gene: TRBV14
d_gene: TRBD2
len: 13
abundance: many

CDR3aa: CATTLWGGQYF
CDR3nt: TGTGCCACCACCTTGTGGGGGGGTCAGTACTTC
j_gene: TRBJ2-7
v_gene: TRBV27
d_gene: TRBD2
len: 11
abundance: .

CDR3aa: CSAQNGGEQRAFF
CDR3nt: TGCAGTGCACAAAACGGCGGGGAACAGCGAGCTTTCTTT
j_gene: TRBJ1-1
v_gene: TRBV20-1
d_gene: .
len: 13
abundance: few

CDR3aa: CASSSLTGAQYF
CDR3nt: TGTGCCAGCAGCTCCCTGACAGGGGCCCAGTACTTC
j_gene: TRBJ2-5
v_gene: TRBV11-2
d_gene: TRBD1
len: 12
abundance: many

CDR3aa: CASSLSGELFF
CDR3nt: TGTGCCAGCAGCTTGTCCGGGGAGCTGTTTTTT
j_gene: TRBJ2-2
v_gene: TRBV7-9
d_gene: .
len: 11
abundance: many

CDR3aa: CASSPVRTGASSYEQYF
CDR3nt: TGTGCCAGCAGCCCTGTCCGGACAGGGGCAAGCTCCTACGAGCAGTACTTC
j_gene: TRBJ2-7
v_gene: TRBV5-6
d_gene: TRBD1
len: 17
abundance: many

CDR3aa: CTSSQEGNCEQFF
CDR3nt: TGCACCAGCAGCCAAGAGGGTAATTGTGAGCAGTTCTTC
j_gene: TRBJ2-1
v_gene: TRBV1
d_gene: .
len: 13
abundance: many

CDR3aa: CASSRRASGGTVNEQFF
CDR3nt: TGCGCCAGCAGCCGAAGGGCTAGCGGGGGGACCGTCAATGAGCAGTTCTTC
j_gene: TRBJ2-1
v_gene: TRBV5-1
d_gene: TRBD2
len: 17
abundance: .

CDR3aa: CSARIGDRESSGYTF
CDR3nt: TGCAGTGCTAGAATCGGGGACAGGGAGAGTAGTGGCTACACCTTC
j_gene: TRBJ1-2
v_gene: TRBV20-1
d_gene: TRBD1
len: 15
abundance: .

CDR3aa: CSERVSTDTQYF
CDR3nt: TGCAGCGAGAGGGTGTCAACAGATACGCAGTATTTT
j_gene: TRBJ2-3
v_gene: TRBV29-1
d_gene: .
len: 12
abundance: .

CDR3aa: CASSPPAYSGNTIYF
CDR3nt: TGTGCCAGCTCACCACCTGCATACTCTGGAAACACCATATATTTT
j_gene: TRBJ1-3
v_gene: TRBV18
d_gene: .
len: 15
abundance: few

CDR3aa: CASSQDSEGQNTEAFF
CDR3nt: TGCGCCAGCAGCCAAGATAGCGAGGGGCAGAACACTGAAGCTTTCTTT
j_gene: TRBJ1-1
v_gene: TRBV4-3
d_gene: .
len: 16
abundance: .

CDR3aa: CASSLGQGVFNEQFF
CDR3nt: TGCGCCAGCAGCTTGGGACAGGGGGTTTTCAATGAGCAGTTCTTC
j_gene: TRBJ2-1
v_gene: TRBV5-1
d_gene: TRBD1
len: 15
abundance: many

CDR3aa: CASSHGGKHGYTF
CDR3nt: TGTGCCAGCAGCCACGGGGGGAAACATGGCTACACCTTC
j_gene: TRBJ1-2
v_gene: TRBV3-1
d_gene: .
len: 13
abundance: many

CDR3aa: CASSPWGKQPQHF
CDR3nt: TGTGCCAGCAGCCCATGGGGGAAACAGCCCCAGCATTTT
j_gene: TRBJ1-5
v_gene: TRBV11-2
d_gene: .
len: 13
abundance: .

CDR3aa: CASSVTSYNEQFF
CDR3nt: TGTGCCAGCAGTGTAACCTCCTACAATGAGCAGTTCTTC
j_gene: TRBJ2-1
v_gene: TRBV6-4
d_gene: .
len: 13
abundance: many

CDR3aa: CASSRRTVNTGELFF
CDR3nt: TGTGCCAGCAGCCGCCGGACAGTAAACACCGGGGAGCTGTTTTTT
j_gene: TRBJ2-2
v_gene: TRBV7-9
d_gene: .
len: 15
abundance: many

CDR3aa: CASGLGQGPYEQYF
CDR3nt: TGTGCTAGTGGTTTGGGACAGGGTCCCTACGAGCAGTACTTC
j_gene: TRBJ2-7
v_gene: TRBV12-5
d_gene: TRBD1
len: 14
abundance: many

CDR3aa: CASSLIEQGAWGYTF
CDR3nt: TGTGCCAGCAGCCTGATTGAGCAGGGGGCCTGGGGCTACACCTTC
j_gene: TRBJ1-2
v_gene: TRBV3-1
d_gene: TRBD1
len: 15
abundance: .

CDR3aa: CASTRRGGSTDTQYF
CDR3nt: TGTGCCAGCACCCGTCGGGGCGGTAGCACAGATACGCAGTATTTT
j_gene: TRBJ2-3
v_gene: TRBV28
d_gene: .
len: 15
abundance: .

CDR3aa: CASSLAGIEQETQYF
CDR3nt: TGTGCCAGCAGCTTGGCCGGGATAGAACAAGAGACCCAGTACTTC
j_gene: TRBJ2-5
v_gene: TRBV5-4
d_gene: .
len: 15
abundance: many

CDR3aa: CASSWKGSGTEAFF
CDR3nt: TGTGCCAGCAGCTGGAAGGGGTCGGGCACTGAAGCTTTCTTT
j_gene: TRBJ1-1
v_gene: TRBV7-9
d_gene: .
len: 14
abundance: .

CDR3aa: CASSSGAELEAFF
CDR3nt: TGTGCCAGCAGCTCAGGGGCAGAGCTTGAAGCTTTCTTT
j_gene: TRBJ1-1
v_gene: TRBV5-6
d_gene: .
len: 13
abundance: .

CDR3aa: CASSLNLGGTSNEQFF
CDR3nt: TGTGCCAGCAGCTTAAATCTGGGGGGCACTTCCAATGAGCAGTTCTTC
j_gene: TRBJ2-1
v_gene: TRBV7-3
d_gene: .
len: 16
abundance: few

CDR3aa: CASSFRGYGSGNTIYF
CDR3nt: TGTGCCAGCAGCTTCAGAGGGTACGGCTCTGGAAACACCATATATTTT
j_gene: TRBJ1-3
v_gene: TRBV5-6
d_gene: .
len: 16
abundance: few

CDR3aa: CSARLSTGAPETQYF
CDR3nt: TGCAGTGCTAGACTCAGCACAGGGGCCCCGGAGACCCAGTACTTC
j_gene: TRBJ2-5
v_gene: TRBV20-1
d_gene: TRBD1
len: 15
abundance: many

CDR3aa: CASSLAGLALSEQFF
CDR3nt: TGTGCCAGCAGCTTAGCGGGACTAGCATTGAGTGAGCAGTTCTTC
j_gene: TRBJ2-1
v_gene: TRBV7-8
d_gene: TRBD2
len: 15
abundance: many

CDR3aa: CASRHTGMGNQPQHF
CDR3nt: TGTGCAAGTCGCCATACAGGGATGGGAAATCAGCCCCAGCATTTT
j_gene: TRBJ1-5
v_gene: TRBV12-2
d_gene: .
len: 15
abundance: .

CDR3aa: CASLGLAGGSTDTQYF
CDR3nt: TGTGCCAGCCTCGGACTAGCGGGGGGCTCCACAGATACGCAGTATTTT
j_gene: TRBJ2-3
v_gene: TRBV2
d_gene: TRBD2
len: 16
abundance: .

CDR3aa: CASSLDRTSGNTIYF
CDR3nt: TGTGCCAGCAGCTTAGACAGGACCTCTGGAAACACCATATATTTT
j_gene: TRBJ1-3
v_gene: TRBV5-6
d_gene: .
len: 15
abundance: many